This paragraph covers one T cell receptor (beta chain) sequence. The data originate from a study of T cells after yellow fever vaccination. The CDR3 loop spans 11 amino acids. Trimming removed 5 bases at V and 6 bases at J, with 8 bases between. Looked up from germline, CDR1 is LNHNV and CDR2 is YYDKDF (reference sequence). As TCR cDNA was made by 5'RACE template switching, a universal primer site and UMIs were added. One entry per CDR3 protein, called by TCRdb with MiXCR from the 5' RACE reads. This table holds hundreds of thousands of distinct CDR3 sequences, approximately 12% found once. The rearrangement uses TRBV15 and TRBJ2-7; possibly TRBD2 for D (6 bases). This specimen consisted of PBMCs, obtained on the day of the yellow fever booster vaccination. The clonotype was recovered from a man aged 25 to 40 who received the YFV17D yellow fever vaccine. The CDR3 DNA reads TGTGCCACCAGCTCTAGCGTCGAGCAGTACTTC. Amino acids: CATSSSVEQYF.